These T cell receptor beta chains were read from a single sample in a study of beta chain features in type 1 diabetes. Data came from immunoSEQ multiplex PCR; TCRdb stores just in-frame clones and leaves some out. The table shows 550,000 to 850,000 clones, with under 15% occurring only once. The sample taken for sequencing was naive CD4+ T cells from blood. The source of these receptors is a man aged 18 to 30 with type 1 diabetes. CDR3s include the opening cysteine and the closing phenylalanine or tryptophan. Rows give clone size only sometimes, using once, few, many, or a class for an expanded clone.

>TRBJ1-4|TRBV28|few
CASGGEKLFF
>TRBJ2-2|TRBV5-1|NA
CASSLVLVNTGELFF
>TRBJ2-5|TRBV4-1|NA
CASSPRTGLLGQETQYF
>TRBJ2-1|TRBV7-3|few
CASSLAWADNEQFF
>TRBJ1-5|TRBV5-1|few
CASSLDGNQPQHF
>TRBJ2-5|TRBV10-3|NA
CATASGQETQYF
>TRBJ2-3|TRBV5-1|few
CASSSLAGGRTDTQYF
>TRBJ2-5|TRBV6-5|NA
CASSSSGGETQYF
>TRBJ1-1|TRBV11-2|few
CASSLLGVNTEAFF
>TRBJ1-2|TRBV7-9|few
CASSLRTGEDYGYTF
>TRBJ2-3|TRBV20-1|NA
CSARDDTQYF
>TRBJ1-1|TRBV7-9|few
CASSRRQGILNTEAFF
>TRBJ2-1|TRBV5-1|NA
CASSLVAGPNNEQFF
>TRBJ2-3|TRBV7-3|NA
CASSLSGYTGGGTDTQYF
>TRBJ2-3|TRBV5-1|few
CASSPPGVPDTQYF
>TRBJ2-4|TRBV21-1|few
CASSPGGRLAKNIQYF
>TRBJ1-5|TRBV6-5|few
CASSYLEGPNQPQHF
>TRBJ2-1|TRBV28|NA
CASSLTGTTYNEQFF
>TRBJ1-5|TRBV2|NA
CASRDRANQPQHF
>TRBJ2-3|TRBV19|few
CASSRRQSGDTQYF
>TRBJ2-5|TRBV5-1|NA
CASRLDGSTETQYF
>TRBJ1-5|TRBV29-1|NA
CSVGQGVGQPQHF
>TRBJ1-1|TRBV2|NA
CASRAGSAEAFF
>TRBJ2-1|TRBV4-2|NA
CASSQSQGFSSYNEQFF
>TRBJ2-3|TRBV7-6|few
CASSPRTGSTDTQYF
>TRBJ2-3|TRBV6-1|NA
CASRMGGNTDTQYF
>TRBJ2-1|TRBV15|few
CATSRVWASGGNEQFF
>TRBJ1-4|TRBV10-3|NA
CAISESGPSPKLFF
>TRBJ2-5|TRBV7-8|once
CASSTRDRGSDPQYF
>TRBJ2-3|TRBV5-1|NA
CASSLRRLADTQYF
>TRBJ2-1|TRBV14|few
CASSQVDFGTSYTRGREQFF
>TRBJ2-7|TRBV15|NA
CATSRLNYEQYF
>TRBJ1-1|TRBV6-5|few
CASSYGSAEAFF
>TRBJ1-5|TRBV6-5|NA
CASRSEGQPQHF
>TRBJ1-1|TRBV30|NA
CAWSVLGDRAMNTEAFF
>TRBJ2-3|TRBV7-9|few
CASIHLLTGGTDTQYF
>TRBJ2-2|TRBV5-4|NA
CASSSPFPGTRNTGELFF
>TRBJ2-3|TRBV15|few
CATSRSRLLDTDTQYF
>TRBJ1-5|TRBV14|few
CASSPQGLNQPQHF
>TRBJ2-6|TRBV30|NA
CAWSVQGANVLTF
>TRBJ2-5|TRBV18|NA
CASSVGSEQETQYF
>TRBJ2-5|TRBV4-1|few
CASSQPSDRGETQYF
>TRBJ1-3|TRBV13|NA
CASSPRSSGNTIYF
>TRBJ2-7|TRBV28|NA
CASSLLLPRDGSYEQYF
>TRBJ2-1|TRBV30|NA
CALSVDTYNEQFF
>TRBJ2-6|TRBV13|NA
CASSFFGTPSSGANVLTF
>TRBJ1-2|TRBV5-1|few
CASSLGQVYGYTF
>TRBJ1-1|TRBV7-9|NA
CASSLAGAWSEAFF
>TRBJ2-5|TRBV2|NA
CASRQGAGETQYF
>TRBJ2-3|TRBV7-9|few
CASSFNPITDTQYF